The source of this TCR beta chain is a study of T cells in Graves' hyperthyroidism and ophthalmopathy. The CDR3 is 12 amino acids. Germline-derived CDR1 and CDR2 are MRHNA and SNTAGT. The V gene lost 5 bases and the J gene lost 5 bases, with 7 bases spanning the gap. Study-level points and caveats: Blood held most thyroid clonotypes expanded above 0.001 frequency. Ophthalmopathy was distinguished from stable hyperthyroidism by 13 V-J signatures.

On this clonotype itself: The antigen is not known.

Graves' hyperthyroidism qualified as stable when ophthalmopathy did not progress within 18 months. For the diagnoses, clinical symptoms, serum thyroxine and TRAb, thyroid ultrasound and orbital computed tomography were used. RNA transcripts yielded amplified TCR beta CDR3 regions. First-round RT-PCR with HTBI primers amplified the TCR CDR3 region. A single record per CDR3 protein comes from TCRdb applying MiXCR to the multiplex PCR reads. Among around 760,000 distinct CDR3 sequences listed, approximately 36% were seen once. The material sequenced was blood. This TCR was recovered from a woman aged 40 to 49 with Graves' hyperthyroidism. This chain joins TRBV6-4 and TRBJ2-1; TRBD1 is a possible D gene (6 bases). DNA for the CDR3: TGTGCCAGCAGTAACAGGGACAATGAGCAGTTCTTC. This encodes CASSNRDNEQFF.